This T cell receptor (beta chain) is drawn from a study of OX40 agonist ivuxolimab in advanced cancers. Study-level information: Ivuxolimab, an antibody that agonizes OX40 (CD134), was administered to the patients. Intravenous ivuxolimab was administered to patients every 2 weeks at 0.01 to 10 mg/kg. Dose-escalation patients were diagnosed with hepatocellular carcinoma, melanoma, renal cell cancer or head and neck cancer.

This CDR3 contains 15 residues. V gave up 4 bases and J gave up 0 bases; unmatched junction bases: 2. Per the germline V gene, CDR1 is SEHNR and CDR2 is FQNEAQ (reference sequence). Sequenced by immunoSEQ multiplex PCR; TCRdb stores in-frame clones only, minus some. Of around 83,000 clones detected, around 84% appear once; the ten largest clones hold approximately 7.4%. The cohort excluded patients with autoimmune disease history or systemic immunosuppression. The chain links TRBV7-9 to TRBJ1-3; 8 bases map to TRBD1. The sequence derives from an adult with an advanced solid tumor such as melanoma, head and neck, liver or kidney cancer. Sequencing used CD4+ or CD8+ T cells sorted from blood, obtained in a trial of the OX40 agonist ivuxolimab. Here the CDR3 DNA reads TGTGCCAGCAGCTCCAGGGGGCCCTCTGGAAACACCATATATTTT. Encoded protein: CASSSRGPSGNTIYF.